Sequencing of this T cell receptor (beta chain) was carried out in a study of blood T cell repertoires in COVID-19. There are 15 residues in the CDR3. J gave up 3 bases and V 1 base, and 6 bases lay outside the gene matches. Germline-derived CDR1 and CDR2 are MGHRA and YSYEKL. The data were produced by immunoSEQ multiplex PCR, yet TCRdb's version contains in-frame clones alone and is incomplete. Among 200,000 to 300,000 clones, 85% to 90% were seen once, and the ten largest hold 1.5% to 2%. V and J are TRBV4-1 and TRBJ2-7, with 7 bases identical to TRBD2. This TCR was sampled from a man between 35 and 55 years old who had recovered from COVID-19. What was sequenced was PBMCs or T cells enriched from blood (not recorded which). This CDR3 reads CASSQGAGAVYEQYF. For the CDR3, the DNA is TGCGCCAGCAGCCAAGGGGCGGGAGCGGTCTACGAGCAGTACTTC.